This T cell receptor (beta chain) appears in the sequencing data of a study of T cell responses to AZD1222 COVID-19 vaccine. Study-wide findings and caveats: A mostly white British donor set with more females was recruited, and clonal diversity was possibly underestimated.

Assay used: immunoSEQ multiplex PCR; TCRdb lists only in-frame clones, some missing. The sample lists roughly 70,000 clones; about 80% were seen once. The CDR3 has 17 residues. Trimming pared 1 base from V and 7 bases from J, leaving 22 bases between. The germline V gene encodes CDR1 LGHDT and CDR2 YNNKEL (reference sequence). On this clone itself: The antigen is not known.

Sequencing was performed on peripheral blood, taken 28 days after the second AZD1222 dose. The chain joins TRBV3-1 (or the pseudogene TRBV3-2) to TRBJ1-1, with D perhaps TRBD1 (6 bases). The sequence was collected from an adult who received the AZD1222 COVID-19 vaccine. The CDR3 DNA reads as TGTGCCAGCAGCCAAGGGGGGATCAGGGGTGGTGCTGGTGAAGCTTTCTTT. This translates into CASSQGGIRGGAGEAFF.